Sequencing of this T cell receptor beta chain was carried out in a study of blood T cell repertoires in COVID-19. Study-wide context: Samples of COVID-19 (acute and convalescent) were obtained from the United States, Italy and Spain. The analysed material was cDNA or gDNA that came from T cells, B-cell-depleted T cells, or PBMCs.

Assay: immunoSEQ multiplex PCR; the TCRdb copy retains only in-frame clones and omits some. The table shows fewer than 350,000 clones, with around 90% occurring only once. Material: PBMCs or T cells enriched from blood (not recorded which). The receptor was derived from a woman aged 40 to 50 with acute COVID-19.

DNA for the CDR3: TGCGCCAGCAGGGGCGCGGGAGTGAGCTCCTACGAGCAGTACTTC. This sequence encodes CASRGAGVSSYEQYF. The chain combines TRBV10-2 with TRBJ2-7, with 7 nucleotides matching TRBD2. The V gene's germline CDR1 is WSHSY and CDR2 SAAADI. Trimming at V came to 6 bases and at J to 0 bases, leaving 8 bases not matched to a gene. The CDR3 length is 15 residues.